The subject of this entry is one T cell receptor (beta chain). These data belong to a study of blood T cell repertoires in COVID-19. Across the study: The United States, Italy and Spain provided the acute and convalescent COVID-19 samples. The cDNA or gDNA used as material had been derived from T cells, B-cell-depleted T cells, or PBMCs.

The CDR3 contains 19 residues. Trimming removed 0 bases from V and 3 bases from J; junction bases left unmatched: 12. CDR1 and CDR2 from the germline V gene are LNHNV and YYDKDF (reference sequence). In the authors' workflow: Researchers report that nucleated cell counts were estimated from reference gene primer amplification. Here immunoSEQ multiplex PCR was the method, and the copy in TCRdb shows in-frame clones only, minus some. The V and J calls and clone size come from that table; D and trimming were worked out from the DNA. In the table there are about 280,000 clones, roughly 87% of which are singletons.

Sequencing was carried out using peripheral blood. This receptor was taken from a woman in her forties or fifties who had recovered from COVID-19. The gene calls are TRBV15 and TRBJ2-2; 8 bases fit TRBD1. The CDR3 DNA sequence: TGTGCCACCAGCAGAGAGGGCCCCAGGCAGGGGGCGTACACCGGGGAGCTGTTTTTT. Its translation is CATSREGPRQGAYTGELFF.